This T cell receptor beta chain was retrieved from a study of T cell repertoires in cytomegalovirus infection. TCRdb processed the reads anew with MiXCR; each CDR3 protein has one entry. Among approximately 150,000 distinct CDR3 sequences listed, roughly 6.5% were seen once. Trimming took 2 bases from V and 3 from J, leaving 14 bases between them. The CDR3 sequence is 17 residues long. Germline loops: CDR1 SGHVS, CDR2 FQNEAQ. This clonotype was recorded many times. This rearrangement joins TRBV7-8 to TRBJ1-6; D is undetermined. Sequencing was done on a sample of PBMCs. This TCR was recovered from a human donor in good health (CMV status not recorded). Some clones in this sample may be carry-over from other donors' samples. CDR3 protein: CASSLTVENFYNSPLHF. CDR3 nucleotide sequence: TGTGCCAGCAGCTTAACGGTCGAAAATTTCTATAATTCACCCCTCCACTTT.